A selection of T cell receptor beta chains follows, all from one sample in a study of blood T cell repertoires in COVID-19. Data came from immunoSEQ multiplex PCR; TCRdb stores just in-frame clones and leaves some out. The sample includes fewer than 300,000 clones, roughly 90% of them seen just once. The source material was PBMCs or T cells enriched from blood (not recorded which). The receptors were gathered from a woman aged 25 to 45 who had recovered from COVID-19. Each CDR3 is given with its conserved first and last residue. The D gene is left open where the match is weak. For some rows the clone size is stated as once, few or many, or as a class when expanded; others skip it.

TRBV5-1	14	TRBD1	TRBJ1-1	NA	TGCGCCAGCAGCTACGACAGGGGAGGCCCTGAAGCTTTCTTT	CASSYDRGGPEAFF
TRBV6-5	13	TRBD1	TRBJ1-5	NA	TGTGCCAGCAGCCTGGGACAGAATCAGCCCCAGCATTTT	CASSLGQNQPQHF
TRBV7-2	14	NA	TRBJ2-1	NA	TGTGCCAGCAGCTTAGTGCCTAGCGTGGATGAGCAGTTCTTC	CASSLVPSVDEQFF
TRBV27	18	TRBD1	TRBJ1-6	NA	TGTGCCAGCAGTTTAAATGCCAGGGGGAGCTCCTATAATTCACCCCTCCACTTT	CASSLNARGSSYNSPLHF
TRBV6-4	13	NA	TRBJ2-1	NA	TGTGCCAGCAGTGGGACTCCCTACAATGAGCAGTTCTTC	CASSGTPYNEQFF
TRBV27	16	TRBD1	TRBJ2-5	NA	TGTGCCAGCAGTTTAAGTCAGGGGGTTGGCGGGGAGACCCAGTACTTC	CASSLSQGVGGETQYF
TRBV7-3	14	NA	TRBJ2-7	NA	TGTGCCAGCAGCTTAGGAGCGTCCTCCTACGAGCAGTACTTC	CASSLGASSYEQYF
TRBV18	16	TRBD1	TRBJ1-5	NA	TGTGCCAGCTCACCGGACAGGGGCAGAAGCAATCAGCCCCAGCATTTT	CASSPDRGRSNQPQHF
TRBV6-5	14	NA	TRBJ2-5	NA	TGTGCCAGCAGTTTAACAGGGAGGGTTACGGGCCAGTACTTC	CASSLTGRVTGQYF
TRBV6-5	13	NA	TRBJ1-4	NA	TGTGCCAGCAGTTACACGGACAACGAAAAACTGTTTTTT	CASSYTDNEKLFF
TRBV5-1	15	TRBD1	TRBJ1-5	NA	TGCGCCAGCAGCTTGGAGGGACAGCAAGGCCAGCCCCAGCATTTT	CASSLEGQQGQPQHF
TRBV28	14	NA	TRBJ1-2	medium-sized	TGTGCCAGCAAAGTCCTGGGGGCGAACTATGGCTACACCTTC	CASKVLGANYGYTF
TRBV9	15	TRBD2	TRBJ2-1	once	TGTGCCAGCAGCGTAGTAGCGGGAGGGTACAATGAGCAGTTCTTC	CASSVVAGGYNEQFF
TRBV7-7	16	NA	TRBJ2-6	NA	TGTGCTAGCAGCCAGAGGACAGACTCTGGGGCCAACGTCCTGACTTTC	CASSQRTDSGANVLTF
TRBV19	14	NA	TRBJ2-3	few	TGTGCCAGTAGTATTGGCAACAGTGGAGATACGCAGTATTTT	CASSIGNSGDTQYF
TRBV7-9	14	TRBD1	TRBJ2-7	NA	TGTGCCAGCAGCCCCACGGGACAGGGGCGCGAGCAGTACTTC	CASSPTGQGREQYF
TRBV6-6	13	NA	TRBJ1-2	NA	TGTGCCAGCAGCACCGGAGGGGACTATGGCTACACCTTC	CASSTGGDYGYTF
TRBV19	17	NA	TRBJ1-6	NA	TGTGCCAGTAGTAATATTGGGAGCCGCTCCTATAATTCACCCCTCCACTTT	CASSNIGSRSYNSPLHF
TRBV28	16	TRBD2	TRBJ2-3	NA	TGTGCCAGCACCCCCAGCGGGACTCTTAGCACAGATACGCAGTATTTT	CASTPSGTLSTDTQYF
TRBV29-1	11	NA	TRBJ2-1	NA	TGCAGCGTTGTATGGGGGACTTCACAGGTCTTC	CSVVWGTSQVF
TRBV4-3	16	TRBD2	TRBJ2-7	NA	TGCGCCAGCAGCCAAGAGTGGCGGGAGCCTGGTTACGAGCAGTACTTC	CASSQEWREPGYEQYF
TRBV27	19	TRBD1	TRBJ2-7	NA	TGTGCCAGCAGTTCCCCCGAGCGACTCCAGACAGGGAAAGGCGACGAGCAGTACTTC	CASSSPERLQTGKGDEQYF
TRBV7-2	15	TRBD2	TRBJ2-3	NA	TGTGCCAGCAGCTTAGCGCTACTAGCGGGGGATACGCAGTATTTT	CASSLALLAGDTQYF
TRBV4-3	19	TRBD2	TRBJ2-3	NA	TGCGCCAGCAGCCAAAAACCCCAACTAGCGCTCGGAAGGGCAGATACGCAGTATTTT	CASSQKPQLALGRADTQYF
TRBV28	14	TRBD1	TRBJ1-4	once	TGTGCCAGCAGTCGACAGGGGTCGGCTGAAAAACTGTTTTTT	CASSRQGSAEKLFF
TRBV4-1	19	TRBD2	TRBJ2-1	NA	TGCGCCAGCAGCCAAGATCAATGGACTAGCGGGAGCTCCTACAATGAGCAGTTCTTC	CASSQDQWTSGSSYNEQFF